One and the same sample provided the 10 T cell receptor beta chains below, sequenced in a study of blood T cell repertoires in COVID-19. The data were produced by immunoSEQ multiplex PCR, yet TCRdb's version contains in-frame clones alone and is incomplete. The sample records 120,000 or so clones, around 89% being singletons. Input material: peripheral blood. These receptors were taken from a human donor in a cohort sampled during active COVID-19.

The rearrangement links TRBV5-1 to TRBJ2-3, with TRBD2 matching 16 bases. Germline V lookup: CDR1 SGHRS, CDR2 YFSETQ. CDR3 size: 17 residues. Trimming removed 3 bases from V and 5 bases from J; junction bases left unmatched: 6. The CDR3 DNA follows: TGCGCCAGCAGCTCCGGGACTAGCGGGGGGGCAATAGATACGCAGTATTTT. It encodes CASSSGTSGGAIDTQYF.

This rearrangement joins TRBV11-3 to TRBJ2-1; 8 bases are shared with TRBD2. The CDR3 is 15 residues long. Germline V gene sequence: CDR1 SGHNT, CDR2 YENEEA. V lost 5 bases to trimming and J lost 0 bases; unmatched junction nucleotides: 3. For the CDR3, the DNA is TGTGCCAGCAGCAGCGGGGGTAGCTCCTACAATGAGCAGTTCTTC. Its translation is CASSSGGSSYNEQFF.

V gene TRBV30 combines with J gene TRBJ2-7; 7 nucleotides agree with TRBD2. Germline CDR1 GTSNPN, CDR2 SVGIG (reference sequence). The trim removed 3 bases at V and 1 base at J, leaving 0 bases unmatched. The CDR3 is made up of 12 amino acids. The CDR3, as DNA: TGTGCCTGGAGGGGGGGGTCCTACGAGCAGTACTTC. Translated: CAWRGGSYEQYF.

The genes are TRBV10-3 and TRBJ2-5; D is possibly TRBD1 (5 bases). V lost 0 bases and J lost 3, with 11 bases in between. Germline lookup yields CDR1 ENHRY and CDR2 SYGVKD. The CDR3 loop spans 15 amino acids. The CDR3 region is CAISESGRAEETQYF. CDR3 DNA sequence: TGTGCCATCAGTGAGTCTGGCAGGGCCGAAGAGACCCAGTACTTC.

This clone came up once. The chain joins TRBV7-8 to TRBJ2-5; 8 nucleotides line up with TRBD1. The CDR3 is made up of 15 amino acids. Germline loops: CDR1 SGHVS, CDR2 FQNEAQ. V trimming: 3 bases; J trimming: 5 bases; junction bases outside the gene matches: 8. This CDR3 reads CASSFGRGLRETQYF. The CDR3 DNA sequence: TGTGCCAGCAGCTTTGGCAGGGGGCTTCGTGAGACCCAGTACTTC.

This CDR3 is CASRGPQETQYF. The CDR3 region has the DNA TGTGCCAGCAGGGGGCCTCAAGAGACCCAGTACTTC. V gene TRBV7-9 combines with J gene TRBJ2-5; a possible D gene is TRBD1 (5 bases). CDR1 SEHNR and CDR2 FQNEAQ come from the germline V gene (reference sequence). The V gene lost 6 bases and the J gene lost 2 bases, with 7 bases spanning the gap. The CDR3 contains 12 residues.

The chain combines TRBV7-9 with TRBJ2-2; 9 bases are a match to TRBD2. Germline loops: CDR1 SEHNR, CDR2 FQNEAQ (reference sequence). V lost 3 bases and J lost 0; bases outside the gene matches: 11. CDR3 length equals 19 residues. For the CDR3, the DNA is TGTGCCAGCAGCTTCGGGCTAGCGGGAACGACTGCGAACACCGGGGAGCTGTTTTTT. It translates to CASSFGLAGTTANTGELFF.

The genes are TRBV7-9 and TRBJ1-6, with 9 bases matching TRBD1. The CDR3 is 16 residues long. With 4 bases clipped from V and 9 bases from J, the junction kept 10 bases outside the gene matches. Germline V gives CDR1 SEHNR, CDR2 FQNEAQ (reference sequence). Here the CDR3 reads CASSSTSGTGRSPLHF. Here the CDR3 DNA reads TGTGCCAGCAGCTCGACGTCCGGGACAGGGCGTTCACCCCTCCACTTT. The variable domain in full, with the rest retrieved from reference TRBV7-9 and TRBJ1-6, is DTGVSQNPRHKITKRGQNVTFRCDPISEHNRLYWYRQTLGQGPEFLTYFQNEAQLEKSRLLSDRFSAERPKGSFSTLEIQRTEQGDSAMYLCASSSTSGTGRSPLHFGNGTRLTVT.

The chain employs TRBV28 and TRBJ2-7; perhaps TRBD2 as D (6 bases). CDR1 MDHEN and CDR2 SYDVKM come from the germline V gene. Trimming removed 4 bases from V and 1 base from J, with 14 bases in between. This CDR3 region has 15 residues. The DNA of the CDR3 is TGTGCCAGCAGTTATAGCGGAAGGGGTTCCTACGAGCAGTACTTC. It yields the protein CASSYSGRGSYEQYF.

The chain uses TRBV10-2 and TRBJ1-3; 8 bases line up with TRBD1. The ends lost 7 bases at V and 3 bases at J; junction bases unmatched: 5. CDR1 is WSHSY, CDR2 SAAADI, per germline. The CDR3 runs to 14 residues. This chain's CDR3 is CASKKDRVGNTIYF. Written as DNA, the CDR3 is TGCGCCAGCAAAAAGGACAGGGTTGGAAACACCATATATTTT.